Following are 11 T cell receptor beta chains from one sample sequenced in a study of PD-L1 blockade in urothelial cancer listed by TCRdb under 2017. Library preparation employed the immunoSEQ multiplex PCR assay. TCRdb took this table from immuneACCESS and kept in-frame rearrangements with V and J called. Such tables lack part of the clones; where checked against another copy, unresolved V genes explain under half of the gap, and the rest is unexplained. The sample table shows 45,000 to 55,000 clones, and about 85% are seen once. The biggest ten clones account for more than 1.5% of the sample. The time point label here, explained by the study, means: peripheral blood 6 weeks after treatment start. The sample in question was PBMCs, obtained around atezolizumab (anti-PD-L1) treatment. All receptors come from a man aged 50-60 years with urothelial cancer.

The CDR3 loop reads CASSEPERQGYNYGYTF. DNA for the CDR3: TGTGCCAGCAGTGAGCCAGAAAGACAGGGGTACAACTATGGCTACACCTTC. This chain links TRBV6-1 with TRBJ1-2, with 8 nucleotides matching TRBD1. Germline CDR1 is MNHNS and CDR2 is SASEGT. The CDR3 extends over 17 amino acids. Trimming took 3 bases from V and 2 from J; bases not matched to a gene: 11.

The V gene is TRBV29-1, the J gene TRBJ2-7; a weak D match, TRBD2 (5 bases). V gave up 7 bases and J gave up 6 bases, with 13 bases separating them. The CDR3 has 11 amino acids. Per germline, CDR1 SQVTM and CDR2 ANQGSEA. The CDR3 nucleotides are TGCAGCGCCGTGGGAGCAGCCGAGCAGTACTTC. Its protein product is CSAVGAAEQYF.

The chain employs TRBV30 and TRBJ1-2; TRBD1 matches at 8 bases. With 5 bases clipped from V and 10 bases from J, the junction kept 9 bases outside the gene matches. CDR3 size: 12 residues. CDR1 GTSNPN and CDR2 SVGIG come from the germline V gene (reference sequence). This chain's CDR3 is CAWVGTGRAYTF. The CDR3 bases are TGTGCCTGGGTTGGGACAGGAAGAGCCTACACCTTC.

This chain uses TRBV10-1 with TRBJ2-1; D is unclear. Germline CDR1 is WNHNN and CDR2 is SYGVQD (reference sequence). This CDR3 region has 12 residues. Between the trimmed V and J ends, which lost 2 bases and 12 bases, there was a span of 11 bases. CDR3 amino acids: CASSEGRAPQFF. The CDR3 nucleotides read TGCGCCAGCAGTGAGGGTCGCGCTCCGCAGTTCTTC.

The V gene is TRBV7-7, the J gene TRBJ2-7; tentative D call: TRBD1 (5 bases). The CDR3 is made up of 14 amino acids. Trimming took 3 bases from V and 1 from J, leaving 10 bases between them. The V gene's germline CDR1 is SSHAT and CDR2 FNYEAQ (reference sequence). Written as DNA, the CDR3 is TGTGCCAGCAGCTTGGACACCAGATCCTACGAGCAGTACTTC. Translating it yields CASSLDTRSYEQYF. The variable domain in full, with the rest retrieved from reference TRBV7-7 and TRBJ2-7, is GAGVSQSPRYKVTKRGQDVTLRCDPISSHATLYWYQQALGQGPEFLTYFNYEAQPDKSGLPSDRFSAERPEGSISTLTIQRTEQRDSAMYRCASSLDTRSYEQYFGPGTRLTVT.

The chain links TRBV5-4 to TRBJ2-7; 8 nucleotides line up with TRBD2. This CDR3 has 16 amino acids. Germline lookup yields CDR1 SGHNT and CDR2 YYREEE (reference sequence). Trimming at V came to 5 bases and at J to 4 bases, leaving 14 bases not matched to a gene. The CDR3 loop is CASSQKDRTSRYEQYF. The CDR3, as DNA: TGTGCCAGCAGTCAAAAGGATCGGACTAGCCGATACGAGCAGTACTTC.

The genes are TRBV5-1 and TRBJ1-5, with 7 bases aligning to TRBD1. The CDR3 runs to 13 residues. The germline V gene encodes CDR1 SGHRS and CDR2 YFSETQ. V lost 1 base to trimming and J lost 5 bases; unmatched junction nucleotides: 0. CDR3 amino acids: CASSLTGDQPQHF. CDR3 DNA sequence: TGCGCCAGCAGCTTGACAGGGGATCAGCCCCAGCATTTT.

Only one count was recorded for this clone. The chain recombines TRBV18 with TRBJ2-1; D may be TRBD2 (5 bases). The germline V gene has CDR1 KGHSH and CDR2 LQKENI. CDR3 size: 18 residues. Trimming took 8 bases from V and 7 from J, leaving 30 bases between them. In DNA form, the CDR3 reads TGTGCCAGCCGGCCCTCAGGCTGGGCGGGCAACTTAAGGAATGAGCAGTTCTTC. This encodes CASRPSGWAGNLRNEQFF.

This clone has just a few counts. The rearrangement joins TRBV9 to TRBJ1-1; 12 bases align to TRBD1. CDR3 length equals 16 residues. Per germline, CDR1 SGDLS and CDR2 YYNGEE. The junction had 7 bases not matched to a gene; V was cut back by 4 bases and J by 3 bases. DNA of the CDR3: TGTGCCAGCAGCCCGGGACAGGGGGCTTGGGACACTGAAGCTTTCTTT. This sequence encodes CASSPGQGAWDTEAFF.

V is TRBV4-1 and J is TRBJ2-2; D perhaps matches TRBD2 (5 bases). The CDR3 has 16 amino acids. Trimming stripped 1 base from V and 7 bases from J, with 16 bases between. Germline loops: CDR1 MGHRA, CDR2 YSYEKL. The chain's CDR3 is CASSQAGILSVGELFF. The CDR3 bases are TGCGCCAGCAGCCAAGCGGGGATTCTAAGCGTCGGGGAGCTGTTTTTT.

The rearrangement uses TRBV7-2 and TRBJ1-5, with 8 bases aligning to TRBD1. Germline CDR1 and CDR2: SGHTA and FQGNSA. Trimming removed 2 bases from V and 6 bases from J; junction bases left unmatched: 6. CDR3 size: 15 residues. CDR3 loop: CASSLSGGLGQPQHF. CDR3 DNA: TGTGCCAGCAGCTTATCAGGGGGCCTCGGTCAGCCCCAGCATTTT.